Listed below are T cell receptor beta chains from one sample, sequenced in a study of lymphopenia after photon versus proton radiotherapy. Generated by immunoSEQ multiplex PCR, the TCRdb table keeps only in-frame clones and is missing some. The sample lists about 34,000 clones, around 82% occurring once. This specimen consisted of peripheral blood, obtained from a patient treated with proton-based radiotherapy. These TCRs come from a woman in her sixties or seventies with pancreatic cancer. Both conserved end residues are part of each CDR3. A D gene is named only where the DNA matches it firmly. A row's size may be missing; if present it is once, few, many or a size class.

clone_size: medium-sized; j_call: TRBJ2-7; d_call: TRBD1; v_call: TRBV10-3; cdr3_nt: TGTGCCATCAGTGCGACAGGGAGTGATGAAAAGCAGTACTTC; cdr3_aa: CAISATGSDEKQYF
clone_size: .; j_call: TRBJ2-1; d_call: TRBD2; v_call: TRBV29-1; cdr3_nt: TGCAGCGGGGGGGACTACTACAATGAGCAGTTCTTC; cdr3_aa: CSGGDYYNEQFF
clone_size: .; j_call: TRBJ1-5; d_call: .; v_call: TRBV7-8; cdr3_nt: TGTGCCAGCAGCTTCGGACAGTTCGAGAGGCCCCAGCATTTT; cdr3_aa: CASSFGQFERPQHF
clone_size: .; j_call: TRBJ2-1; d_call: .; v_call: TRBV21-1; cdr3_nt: TGTGCCAGCTTCAGGGACAGGGAAGGCCACATGAGCTCCTACAATGAGCAGTTCTTC; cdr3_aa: CASFRDREGHMSSYNEQFF
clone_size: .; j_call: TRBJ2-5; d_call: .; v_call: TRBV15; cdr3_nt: TGTGCCACCAGCAGAGATCAGCGTGGCCGGGAGACCCAGTACTTC; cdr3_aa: CATSRDQRGRETQYF
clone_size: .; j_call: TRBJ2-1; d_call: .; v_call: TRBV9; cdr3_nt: TGTGCCAGCAGCCCCGAGTCTGGATACAATGAGCAGTTCTTC; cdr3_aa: CASSPESGYNEQFF
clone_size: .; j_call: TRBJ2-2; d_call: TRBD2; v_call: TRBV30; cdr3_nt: TGTGCCTGGAACAGCGGGATAGGAACCGGGGAGCTGTTTTTT; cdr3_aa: CAWNSGIGTGELFF
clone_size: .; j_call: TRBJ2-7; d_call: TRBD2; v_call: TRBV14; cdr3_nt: TGTGCCAGCAGCCAAGGAGCGGGGGGGCGCTACGAGCAGTACTTC; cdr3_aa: CASSQGAGGRYEQYF
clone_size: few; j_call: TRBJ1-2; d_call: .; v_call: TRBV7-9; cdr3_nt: TGTGCCAGCAGCTTACAGGGCTCTGTAAGCTACACCTTC; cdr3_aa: CASSLQGSVSYTF
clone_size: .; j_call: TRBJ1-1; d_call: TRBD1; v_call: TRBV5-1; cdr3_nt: TGCGCCAGCAGCTTTGGACAGGGGAACACTGAAGCTTTCTTT; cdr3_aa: CASSFGQGNTEAFF
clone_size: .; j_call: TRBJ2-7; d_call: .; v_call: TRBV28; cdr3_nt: TGTGCCACCGAGGGCAGGGTCTACGAGCAGTACTTC; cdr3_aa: CATEGRVYEQYF
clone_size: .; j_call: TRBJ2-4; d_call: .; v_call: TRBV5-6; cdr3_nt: TGTGCCAGCAGCTTTTCTGGGGCCAAAAACATTCAGTACTTC; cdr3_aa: CASSFSGAKNIQYF
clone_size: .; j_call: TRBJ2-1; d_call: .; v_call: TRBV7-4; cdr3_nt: TGTGCCAGCAGCTTTCAACAGGGTATTAAGTTCTTC; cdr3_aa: CASSFQQGIKFF
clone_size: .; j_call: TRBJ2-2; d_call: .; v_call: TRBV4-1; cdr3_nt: TGCGCCAGCAGCCTCTCGGGGGCATCCACCGGGGAGCTGTTTTTT; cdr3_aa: CASSLSGASTGELFF
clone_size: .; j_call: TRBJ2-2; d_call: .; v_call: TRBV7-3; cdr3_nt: TGTGCCAGCAGCCCGTCCTCCGACAGGGGAGGGACCGGGGAGCTGTTTTTT; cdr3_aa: CASSPSSDRGGTGELFF
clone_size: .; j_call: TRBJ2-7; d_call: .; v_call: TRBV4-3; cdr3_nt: TGCGCCAGCAGCCAAGTCCCCGACAGATCCTACGAGCAGTACTTC; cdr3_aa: CASSQVPDRSYEQYF
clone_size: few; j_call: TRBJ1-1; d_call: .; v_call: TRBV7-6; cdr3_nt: TGTGCCAGCAGCTTAGCAGGCGACACTGAAGCTTTCTTT; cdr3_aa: CASSLAGDTEAFF
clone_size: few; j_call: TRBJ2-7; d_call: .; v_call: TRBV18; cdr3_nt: TGTGCCAGCTCACTCAACAGGGTCGAGCAGTACTTC; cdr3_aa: CASSLNRVEQYF
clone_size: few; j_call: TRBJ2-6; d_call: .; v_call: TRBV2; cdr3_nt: TGTGCCAGCGGTAGGACCCCCGACGTCCTGACTTTC; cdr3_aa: CASGRTPDVLTF
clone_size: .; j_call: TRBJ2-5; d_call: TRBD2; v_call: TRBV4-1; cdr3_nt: TGCGCCAGCAGCCAAGCTCCCACGCTAGCGGGAGGGCCGGCTCAGTACTTC; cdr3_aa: CASSQAPTLAGGPAQYF
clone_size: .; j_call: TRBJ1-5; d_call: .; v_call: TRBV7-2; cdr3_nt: TGTGCCAGCAGCCCTGAAGGGTATAGCAATCAGCCCCAGCATTTT; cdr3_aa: CASSPEGYSNQPQHF
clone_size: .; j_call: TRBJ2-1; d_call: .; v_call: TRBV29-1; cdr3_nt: TGCAGCGAAAGGACAGCGTCCTACAATGAGCAGTTCTTC; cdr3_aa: CSERTASYNEQFF
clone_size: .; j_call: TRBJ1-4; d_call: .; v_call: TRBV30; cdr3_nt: TGTGCCTGGTCCGTTCAACATACAACTAATGAAGAACTGTTTTTT; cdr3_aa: CAWSVQHTTNEELFF
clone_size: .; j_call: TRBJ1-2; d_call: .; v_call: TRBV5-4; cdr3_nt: TGTGCCAGCAGCCAGGGCACGGCAGGGAAAAATTTCTATGGCTACACCTTC; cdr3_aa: CASSQGTAGKNFYGYTF
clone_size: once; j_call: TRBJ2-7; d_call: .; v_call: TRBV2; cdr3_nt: TGTGCCAGCAGTGTTGTGACTACCTACGAGCAGTACTTC; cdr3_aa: CASSVVTTYEQYF
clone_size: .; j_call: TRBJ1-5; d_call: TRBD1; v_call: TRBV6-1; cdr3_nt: TGTGCCAGCTTGACAGGGCAGAGCAATCAGCCCCAGCATTTT; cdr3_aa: CASLTGQSNQPQHF
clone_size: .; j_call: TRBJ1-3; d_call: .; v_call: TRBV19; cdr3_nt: TGTGCCAGTAGTATGGGGAGGGCAGCGTCTGGAAACACCATATATTTT; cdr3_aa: CASSMGRAASGNTIYF
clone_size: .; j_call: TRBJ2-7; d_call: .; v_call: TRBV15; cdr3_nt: TGTGCCACCAGCCGACAGCACTACGAGCAGTACTTC; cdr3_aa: CATSRQHYEQYF
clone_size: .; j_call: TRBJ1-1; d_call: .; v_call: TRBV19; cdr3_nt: TGTGCCAGTAGTATTTATGAGGGGACCCAACAAAAGAACACTGAAGCTTTCTTT; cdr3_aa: CASSIYEGTQQKNTEAFF
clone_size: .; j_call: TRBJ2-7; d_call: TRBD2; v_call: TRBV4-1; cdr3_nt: TGCGCCAGCAGCCAAGCTCCAGGACTAGCGGGAAAGGACGAGCAGTACTTC; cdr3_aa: CASSQAPGLAGKDEQYF
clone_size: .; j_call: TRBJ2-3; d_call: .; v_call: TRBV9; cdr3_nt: TGTGCCAGTGCCAAGGACGATGGAAGGGGTAGCTGGGGAGTCACAGATACGCAGTATTTT; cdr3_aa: CASAKDDGRGSWGVTDTQYF
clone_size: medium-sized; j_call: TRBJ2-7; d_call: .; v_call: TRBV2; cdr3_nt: TGTGCCAGCAGTGGGCGGGGGCTCGCAGGCTACGAGCAGTACTTC; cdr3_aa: CASSGRGLAGYEQYF
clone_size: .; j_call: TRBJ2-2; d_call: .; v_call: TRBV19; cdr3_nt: TGTGCCAGCCTCCTCGGGCAGAGCGGGGAGCTGTTTTTT; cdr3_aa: CASLLGQSGELFF
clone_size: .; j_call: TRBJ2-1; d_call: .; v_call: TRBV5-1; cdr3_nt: TGCGCCAGCAGCTTGGAACAGCCCTACAATGAGCAGTTCTTC; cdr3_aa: CASSLEQPYNEQFF
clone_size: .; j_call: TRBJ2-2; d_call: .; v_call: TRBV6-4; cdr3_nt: TGTGCCAGCACTGCGTCCACCGGGGAGCTGTTTTTT; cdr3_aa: CASTASTGELFF
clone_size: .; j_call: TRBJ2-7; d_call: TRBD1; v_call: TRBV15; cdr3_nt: TGTGCCACCAGCGCTAACCGTCTTCGGACAGGGGGTCCCGAGCAGTACTTC; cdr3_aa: CATSANRLRTGGPEQYF
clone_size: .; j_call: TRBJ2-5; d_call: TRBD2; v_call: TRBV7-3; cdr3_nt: TGTGCCAGCAGAGCGTCGGCGGGAGTTCAAGAGACCCAGTACTTC; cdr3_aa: CASRASAGVQETQYF
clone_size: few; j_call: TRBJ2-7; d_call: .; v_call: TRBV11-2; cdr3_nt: TGTGCCAGCAGCTTAGATCAATCACAGGGTAGGCACGAGCAGTACTTC; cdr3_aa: CASSLDQSQGRHEQYF
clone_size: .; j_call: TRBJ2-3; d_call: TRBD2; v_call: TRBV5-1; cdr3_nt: TGCGCCAGCAGAAAAGTAGCGGGAGGATTAACAGATACGCAGTATTTT; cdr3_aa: CASRKVAGGLTDTQYF
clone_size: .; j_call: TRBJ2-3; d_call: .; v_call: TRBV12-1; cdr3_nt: TGTGCCACTAAGACAGAAACAGATACGCAGTATTTT; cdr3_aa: CATKTETDTQYF
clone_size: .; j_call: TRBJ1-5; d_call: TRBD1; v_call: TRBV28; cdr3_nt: TGTGCCAGCAGAAGGGGGACAGAAAGTCAGCCCCAGCATTTT; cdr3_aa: CASRRGTESQPQHF
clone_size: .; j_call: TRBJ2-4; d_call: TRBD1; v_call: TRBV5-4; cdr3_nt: TGTGCCAGCAGTTCACCAGACAGGGGGGCCAAAAACATTCAGTACTTC; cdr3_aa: CASSSPDRGAKNIQYF
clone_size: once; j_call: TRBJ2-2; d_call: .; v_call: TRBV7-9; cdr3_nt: TGTGCCAGCAGCTTAAGATCCGGGATGAACACCGGGGAGCTGTTTTTT; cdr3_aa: CASSLRSGMNTGELFF
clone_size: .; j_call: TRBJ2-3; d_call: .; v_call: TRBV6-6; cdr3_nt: TGTGCCAGCAGTGACAGCACAGATACGCAGTATTTT; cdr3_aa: CASSDSTDTQYF
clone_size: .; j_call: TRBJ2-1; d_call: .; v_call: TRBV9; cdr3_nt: TGTGCCAGCAGCTTGGGACTTACTTCCTACAATGAGCAGTTCTTC; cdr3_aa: CASSLGLTSYNEQFF
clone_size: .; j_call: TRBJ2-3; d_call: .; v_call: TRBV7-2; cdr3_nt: TGTGCCAGCAGCTTAGTGGGTAGCACAGATACGCAGTATTTT; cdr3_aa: CASSLVGSTDTQYF
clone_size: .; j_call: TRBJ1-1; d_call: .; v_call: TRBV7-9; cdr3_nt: TGTGCCAGCAGCTTAGGGACTGAAGCTTTCTTT; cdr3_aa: CASSLGTEAFF